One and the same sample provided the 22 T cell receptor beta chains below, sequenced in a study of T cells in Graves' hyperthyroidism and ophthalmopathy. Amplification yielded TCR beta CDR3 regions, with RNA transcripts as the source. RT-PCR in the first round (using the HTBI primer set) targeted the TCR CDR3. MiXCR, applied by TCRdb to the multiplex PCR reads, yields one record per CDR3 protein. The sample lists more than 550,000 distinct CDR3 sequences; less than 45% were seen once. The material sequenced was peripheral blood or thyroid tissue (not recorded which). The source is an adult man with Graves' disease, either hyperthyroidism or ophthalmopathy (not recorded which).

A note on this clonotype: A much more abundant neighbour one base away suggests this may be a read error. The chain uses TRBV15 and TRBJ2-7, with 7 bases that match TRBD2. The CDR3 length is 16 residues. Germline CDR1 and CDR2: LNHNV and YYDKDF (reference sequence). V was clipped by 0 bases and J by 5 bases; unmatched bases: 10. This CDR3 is CATSRDLRGGDHEQYF. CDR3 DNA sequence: TGTGCCACCAGCAGAGATCTCCGTGGGGGGGACCACGAGCAGTACTTC. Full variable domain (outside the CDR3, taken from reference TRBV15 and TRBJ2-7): DAMVIQNPRYQVTQFGKPVTLSCSQTLNHNVMYWYQQKSSQAPKLLFHYYDKDFNNEADTPDNFQSRRPNTSFCFLDIRSPGLGDTAMYLCATSRDLRGGDHEQYFGPGTRLTVT.

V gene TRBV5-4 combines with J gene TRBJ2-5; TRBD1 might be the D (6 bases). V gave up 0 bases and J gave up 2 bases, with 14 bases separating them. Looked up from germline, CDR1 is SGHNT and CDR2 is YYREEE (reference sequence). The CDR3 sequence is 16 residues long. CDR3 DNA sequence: TGTGCCAGCAGCTTGGGGACAGTCTGGTTGCAAGAGACCCAGTACTTC. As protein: CASSLGTVWLQETQYF.

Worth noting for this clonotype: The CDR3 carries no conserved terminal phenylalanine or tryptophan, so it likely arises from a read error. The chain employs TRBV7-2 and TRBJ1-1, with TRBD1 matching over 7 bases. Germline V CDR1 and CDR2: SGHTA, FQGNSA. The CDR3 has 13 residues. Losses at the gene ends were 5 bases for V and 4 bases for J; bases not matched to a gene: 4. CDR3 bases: TGTGCCAGCAGCCCCCAGGGGGGCACTGAAGCTTTCCTT. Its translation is CASSPQGGTEAFL.

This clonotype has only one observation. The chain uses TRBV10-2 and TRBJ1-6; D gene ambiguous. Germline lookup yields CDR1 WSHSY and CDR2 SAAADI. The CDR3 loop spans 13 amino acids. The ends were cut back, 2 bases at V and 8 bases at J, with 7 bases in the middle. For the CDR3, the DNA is TGCGCCAGCAGTGAGGACACACATTCACCCCTCCACTTT. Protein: CASSEDTHSPLHF.

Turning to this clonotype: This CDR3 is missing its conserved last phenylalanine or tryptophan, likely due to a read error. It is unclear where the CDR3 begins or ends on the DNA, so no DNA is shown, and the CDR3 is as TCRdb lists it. The CDR3 sequence: CASSLAGR. The chain recombines TRBV7-8 with TRBJ1-3. CDR1 and CDR2 from the germline V gene are SGHVS and FQNEAQ. Inclusive of both ends, the CDR3 amounts to 8 amino acids.

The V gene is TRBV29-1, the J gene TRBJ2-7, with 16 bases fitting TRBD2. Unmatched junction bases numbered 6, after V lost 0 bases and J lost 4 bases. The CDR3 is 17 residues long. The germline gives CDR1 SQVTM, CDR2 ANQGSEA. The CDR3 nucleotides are TGCAGCGTTGAAGACCCTGGGACTAGCGGGAGGGGTTACGAGCAGTACTTC. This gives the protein CSVEDPGTSGRGYEQYF.

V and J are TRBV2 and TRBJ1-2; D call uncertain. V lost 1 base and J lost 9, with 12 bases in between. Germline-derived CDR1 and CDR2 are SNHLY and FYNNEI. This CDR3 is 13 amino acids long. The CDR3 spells CASSEGAENRYTF. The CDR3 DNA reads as TGTGCCAGCAGTGAAGGGGCTGAGAACCGCTACACCTTC.

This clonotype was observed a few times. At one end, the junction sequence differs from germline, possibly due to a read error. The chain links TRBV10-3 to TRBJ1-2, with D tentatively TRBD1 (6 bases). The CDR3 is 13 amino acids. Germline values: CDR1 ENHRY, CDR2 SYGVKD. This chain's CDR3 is CASSFPGAYGYTF. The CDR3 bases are TGTGCCAGCAGTTTTCCAGGGGCCTATGGCTACACCTTC.

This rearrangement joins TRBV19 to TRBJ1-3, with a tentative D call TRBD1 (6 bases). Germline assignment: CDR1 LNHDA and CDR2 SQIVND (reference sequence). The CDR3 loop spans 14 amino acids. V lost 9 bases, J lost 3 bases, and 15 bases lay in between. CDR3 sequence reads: CASTQGSSGNTIYF. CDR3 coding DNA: TGTGCCAGCACACAGGGAAGCAGTGGAAACACCATATATTTT.

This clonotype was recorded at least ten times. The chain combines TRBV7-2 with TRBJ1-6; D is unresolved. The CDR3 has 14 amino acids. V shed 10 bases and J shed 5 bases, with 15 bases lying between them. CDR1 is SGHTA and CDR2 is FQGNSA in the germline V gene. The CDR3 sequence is CAIRLGLNNSPLHF. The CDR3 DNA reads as TGTGCCATACGCCTGGGATTGAATAATTCACCCCTCCACTTT.

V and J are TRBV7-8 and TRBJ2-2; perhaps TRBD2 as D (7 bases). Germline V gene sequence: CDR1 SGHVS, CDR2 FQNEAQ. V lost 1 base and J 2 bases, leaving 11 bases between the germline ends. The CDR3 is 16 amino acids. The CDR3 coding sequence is TGTGCCAGCAGCTTAGTCGGCGGGGGCAACACCGGGGAGCTGTTTTTT. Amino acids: CASSLVGGGNTGELFF.

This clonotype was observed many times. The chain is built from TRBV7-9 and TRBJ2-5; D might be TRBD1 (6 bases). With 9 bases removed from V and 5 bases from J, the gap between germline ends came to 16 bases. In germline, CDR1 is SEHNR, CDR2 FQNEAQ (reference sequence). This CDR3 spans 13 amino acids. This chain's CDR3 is CASHKGDGETQYF. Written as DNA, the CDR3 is TGTGCCAGTCATAAGGGGGACGGGGAGACCCAGTACTTC. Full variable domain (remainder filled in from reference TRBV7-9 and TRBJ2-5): DTGVSQNPRHKITKRGQNVTFRCDPISEHNRLYWYRQTLGQGPEFLTYFQNEAQLEKSRLLSDRFSAERPKGSFSTLEIQRTEQGDSAMYLCASHKGDGETQYFGPGTRLLVL.

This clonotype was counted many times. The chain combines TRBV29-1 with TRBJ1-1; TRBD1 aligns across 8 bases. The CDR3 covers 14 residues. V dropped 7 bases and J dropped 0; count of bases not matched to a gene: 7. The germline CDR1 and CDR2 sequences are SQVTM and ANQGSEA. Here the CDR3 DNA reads TGCAGCGGAGGGACAGGTTCAATGAACACTGAAGCTTTCTTT. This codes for CSGGTGSMNTEAFF.

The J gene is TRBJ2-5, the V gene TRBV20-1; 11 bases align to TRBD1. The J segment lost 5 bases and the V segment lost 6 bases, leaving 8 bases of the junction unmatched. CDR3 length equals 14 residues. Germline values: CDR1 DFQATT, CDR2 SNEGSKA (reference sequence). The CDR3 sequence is CSAPDRGRGETQYF. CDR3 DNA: TGCAGTGCGCCGGACAGGGGGCGCGGTGAGACCCAGTACTTC.

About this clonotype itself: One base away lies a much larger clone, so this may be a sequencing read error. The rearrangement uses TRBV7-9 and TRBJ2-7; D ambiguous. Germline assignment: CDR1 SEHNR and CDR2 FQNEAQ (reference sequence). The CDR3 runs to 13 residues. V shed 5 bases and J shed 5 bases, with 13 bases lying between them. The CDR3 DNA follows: TGTGCCAGCAGCACCCGGTCAGGCCACGAGCAGTACTTC. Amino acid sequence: CASSTRSGHEQYF. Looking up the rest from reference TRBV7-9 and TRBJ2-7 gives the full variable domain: DTGVSQNPRHKITKRGQNVTFRCDPISEHNRLYWYRQTLGQGPEFLTYFQNEAQLEKSRLLSDRFSAERPKGSFSTLEIQRTEQGDSAMYLCASSTRSGHEQYFGPGTRLTVT.

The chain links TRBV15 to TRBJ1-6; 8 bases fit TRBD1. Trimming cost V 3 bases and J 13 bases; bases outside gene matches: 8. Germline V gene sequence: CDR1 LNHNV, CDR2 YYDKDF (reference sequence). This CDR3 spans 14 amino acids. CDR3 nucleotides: TGTGCCACCAGCAGTGACCACGGACAGGGCCCCCTCCACTTT. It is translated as CATSSDHGQGPLHF.

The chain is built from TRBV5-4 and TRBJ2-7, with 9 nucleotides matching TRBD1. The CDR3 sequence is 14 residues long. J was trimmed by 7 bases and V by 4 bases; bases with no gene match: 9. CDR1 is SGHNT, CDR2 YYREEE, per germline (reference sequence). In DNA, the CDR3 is TGTGCCAGCAGCGGGGGGACAGGGATAGGAGAGCAGTACTTC. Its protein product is CASSGGTGIGEQYF.

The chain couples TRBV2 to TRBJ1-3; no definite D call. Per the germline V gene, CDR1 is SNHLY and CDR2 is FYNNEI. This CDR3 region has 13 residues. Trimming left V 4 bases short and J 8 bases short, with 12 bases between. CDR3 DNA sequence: TGTGCCAGCAGTGGGAATGGGTTTGACACCATATATTTT. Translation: CASSGNGFDTIYF.

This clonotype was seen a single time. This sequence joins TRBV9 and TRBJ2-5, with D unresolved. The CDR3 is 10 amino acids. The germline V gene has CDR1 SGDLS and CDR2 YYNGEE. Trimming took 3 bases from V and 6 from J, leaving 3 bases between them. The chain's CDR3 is CASSGQTQYF. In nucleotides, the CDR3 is TGTGCCAGCAGCGGACAGACCCAGTACTTC.

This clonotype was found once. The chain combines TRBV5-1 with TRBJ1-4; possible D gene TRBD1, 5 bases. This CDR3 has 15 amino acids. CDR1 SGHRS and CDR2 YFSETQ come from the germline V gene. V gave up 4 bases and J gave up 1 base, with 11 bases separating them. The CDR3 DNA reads TGCGCCAGCAGCACAGGACGGGGAACTAATGAAAAACTGTTTTTT. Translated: CASSTGRGTNEKLFF. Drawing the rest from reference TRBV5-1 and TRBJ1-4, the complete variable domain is KAGVTQTPRYLIKTRGQQVTLSCSPISGHRSVSWYQQTPGQGLQFLFEYFSETQRNKGNFPGRFSGRQFSNSRSEMNVSTLELGDSALYLCASSTGRGTNEKLFFGSGTQLSVL.

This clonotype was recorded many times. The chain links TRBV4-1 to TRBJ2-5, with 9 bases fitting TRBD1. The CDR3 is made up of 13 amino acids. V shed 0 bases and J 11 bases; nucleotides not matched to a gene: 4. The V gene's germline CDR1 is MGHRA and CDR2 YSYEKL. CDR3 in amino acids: CASSQEDRGNQYF. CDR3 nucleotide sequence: TGCGCCAGCAGCCAAGAGGACAGGGGTAATCAGTACTTC.

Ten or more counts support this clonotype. The CDR3 protein is CASSRQGGQPQHF. The DNA for the CDR3 is TGTGCCAGCAGCAGACAGGGCGGTCAGCCCCAGCATTTT. The chain joins TRBV7-2 to TRBJ1-5, with 7 bases lining up with TRBD1. Germline V lookup: CDR1 SGHTA, CDR2 FQGNSA. This CDR3 region has 13 residues. Losses at the gene ends were 5 bases for V and 6 bases for J; bases not matched to a gene: 4.